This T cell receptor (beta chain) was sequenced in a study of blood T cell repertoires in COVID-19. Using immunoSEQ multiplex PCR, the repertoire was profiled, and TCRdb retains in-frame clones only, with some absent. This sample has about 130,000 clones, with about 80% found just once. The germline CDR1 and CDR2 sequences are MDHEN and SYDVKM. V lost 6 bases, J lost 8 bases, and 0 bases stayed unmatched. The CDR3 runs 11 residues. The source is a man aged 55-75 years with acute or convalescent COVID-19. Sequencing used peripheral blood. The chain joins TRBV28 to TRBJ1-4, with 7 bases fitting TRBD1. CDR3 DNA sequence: TGTGCCAGCAGGGACAGGGAAAAACTGTTTTTT. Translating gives CASRDREKLFF.